This T cell receptor beta chain was identified in a study of PD-L1 blockade in urothelial cancer. Profiled with immunoSEQ multiplex PCR; TCRdb holds only in-frame clones, not every one. There are tens of thousands of clones in the sample; about 91% occur only once, and over 0.7% lies in the top ten. Noted time point: peripheral blood 6 weeks after treatment start. Germline V CDR1 and CDR2: SGHKS, YYEKEE (reference sequence). This CDR3 has 18 amino acids. V lost 4 bases, J lost 3 bases, and 7 bases stayed unmatched. This specimen was PBMCs, taken around atezolizumab (anti-PD-L1) treatment. The receptor comes from an elderly woman with urothelial cancer. J is TRBJ2-2 and V is TRBV5-5; 15 nucleotides line up with TRBD2. CDR3 loop: CASSPPGLAGGHTGELFF. Here the CDR3 DNA reads TGTGCCAGCAGCCCCCCGGGACTAGCGGGAGGCCACACCGGGGAGCTGTTTTTT.